Below, 29 T cell receptor beta chains from the same sample are listed, as sequenced in a study of blood T cell repertoires in COVID-19. Clones were read by immunoSEQ multiplex PCR, and TCRdb kept only the in-frame ones, dropping some. The table records around 160,000 clones, roughly 84% of them present only once. Source material: PBMCs or T cells enriched from blood (not recorded which). Receptors originate from a woman aged 50 to 60 who had been exposed to COVID-19.

This clone was seen more than once but under ten times. The rearrangement links TRBV12-5 to TRBJ1-5, with a possible D match to TRBD1 (6 bases). V gave up 3 bases and J gave up 6 bases, with 12 bases separating them. The germline V gene encodes CDR1 LGHNT and CDR2 FRNRAP. The CDR3 is 14 amino acids. The CDR3 reads CASGFTGQAQPQHF. CDR3 bases: TGTGCTAGTGGTTTCACAGGGCAAGCTCAGCCCCAGCATTTT.

Worth noting for this clone: A junction end diverges from the germline sequence, so it may reflect a read error. The chain couples TRBV3-1 (or the pseudogene TRBV3-2) to TRBJ2-4, with TRBD1 matching 8 bases. Germline lookup yields CDR1 LGHDT and CDR2 YNNKEL (reference sequence). The CDR3 sequence is 12 residues long. The CDR3 DNA reads TGTGCCAGCAGCCAGGGACAGGCTGTGGTAAGCTTC. This gives the protein CASSQGQAVVSF.

V is TRBV29-1 and J is TRBJ1-2, with a possible D match to TRBD1 (5 bases). The V gene lost 4 bases and the J gene lost 8 bases, with 11 bases spanning the gap. From germline, CDR1 is SQVTM and CDR2 ANQGSEA. This CDR3 is built from 11 residues. CDR3 coding DNA: TGCAGCGTTGGGGGACTCCGGGGCTACACCTTC. Protein: CSVGGLRGYTF.

CDR3 loop: CASSSVGQGATDTQYF. The CDR3 bases are TGTGCCAGCAGCTCAGTAGGACAGGGGGCGACAGATACGCAGTATTTT. This chain joins TRBV5-4 and TRBJ2-3; 11 positions match TRBD1. Germline values: CDR1 SGHNT, CDR2 YYREEE (reference sequence). V trimming: 3 bases; J trimming: 3 bases; junction bases outside the gene matches: 6. The CDR3 runs 16 residues.

The chain is built from TRBV12-3 or TRBV12-4 and TRBJ1-1; D may be TRBD1 (6 bases). The CDR3 is 11 residues long. Trimming cost V 6 bases and J 8 bases, with 10 bases left between them. CDR3 region: CASRAGQEAFF. CDR3 DNA: TGTGCCAGCAGGGCAGGACAGGAAGCTTTCTTT.

The V call is TRBV4-1, the J call TRBJ2-7, with 8 bases lining up with TRBD1. V was pared by 0 bases and J by 0 bases, with 4 bases of the junction left unmatched. The length of the CDR3 is 16 residues. Germline CDR1 and CDR2: MGHRA and YSYEKL. The CDR3 DNA sequence: TGCGCCAGCAGCCAAGAAGGGACAGGCTACTCCTACGAGCAGTACTTC. It encodes CASSQEGTGYSYEQYF.

The chain links TRBV19 to TRBJ1-5, with D tentatively TRBD1 (6 bases). Germline V gives CDR1 LNHDA, CDR2 SQIVND (reference sequence). The CDR3 loop spans 15 amino acids. V was pared by 4 bases and J by 0 bases, with 10 bases between. The CDR3 coding sequence is TGTGCCAGTAGTAGGGACACGGGTAGCAATCAGCCCCAGCATTTT. Protein sequence: CASSRDTGSNQPQHF.

The chain recombines TRBV12-3 or TRBV12-4 with TRBJ1-5; 9 nucleotides line up with TRBD1. The CDR3 spans 13 residues. J gave up 8 bases and V 5 bases, and 4 bases lay outside the gene matches. The CDR3 DNA follows: TGTGCCAGCAGTCGGGACAGGGTGGAGCCCCAGCATTTT. This encodes CASSRDRVEPQHF.

This chain uses TRBV19 with TRBJ1-3, with TRBD1 matching over 8 bases. J gave up 2 bases and V 4 bases, and 4 bases lay outside the gene matches. The CDR3 runs 15 residues. Germline V gene lookup returns CDR1 LNHDA and CDR2 SQIVND (reference sequence). This chain's CDR3 is CASSTLGQAGNTIYF. CDR3 DNA: TGTGCCAGTAGTACCCTGGGACAGGCTGGAAACACCATATATTTT.

V gene TRBV19 combines with J gene TRBJ2-7, with 7 bases fitting TRBD2. Germline CDR1 is LNHDA and CDR2 is SQIVND (reference sequence). This CDR3 comprises 13 residues. With 2 bases clipped from V and 6 bases from J, the junction kept 4 bases outside the gene matches. CDR3 coding DNA: TGTGCCAGTAGTATAAGGTGGGGGGGCGAGCAGTACTTC. Encoded protein: CASSIRWGGEQYF.

J is TRBJ2-7 and V is TRBV7-2, with 7 bases matching TRBD2. V was pared by 5 bases and J by 6 bases, with 13 bases of the junction left unmatched. This CDR3 spans 15 amino acids. From germline, CDR1 is SGHTA and CDR2 FQGNSA. In DNA form, the CDR3 reads TGTGCCAGCAGCCCGATCGTAGATCGGGGGGTCGAGCAGTACTTC. Its translation: CASSPIVDRGVEQYF.

A single count supports this clone. The V call is TRBV5-1, the J call TRBJ2-4, with 7 bases aligning to TRBD1. This CDR3 has 13 residues. V lost 4 bases and J lost 6; bases outside the gene matches: 4. Germline V CDR1 and CDR2: SGHRS, YFSETQ. CDR3 DNA: TGCGCCAGCAGCCCCGGGACAGTAAACATTCAGTACTTC. Translated, it gives CASSPGTVNIQYF.

This clone was counted once. The chain joins TRBV7-2 to TRBJ2-1, with 9 bases that match TRBD2. After removal of 5 bases from V and 4 bases from J, the junction contained 12 bases not matched to a gene. The CDR3 has 17 residues. Per the germline V gene, CDR1 is SGHTA and CDR2 is FQGNSA. The CDR3 DNA follows: TGTGCCAGCAGCCCTCGGGACCTAGCGGGGAATTACAATGAGCAGTTCTTC. Translating it yields CASSPRDLAGNYNEQFF.

The rearrangement links TRBV3-1 (or the pseudogene TRBV3-2) to TRBJ1-6, with 7 positions matching TRBD1. The CDR3 extends over 16 amino acids. V was pared by 4 bases and J by 5 bases, with 8 bases of the junction left unmatched. Germline V gene lookup returns CDR1 LGHDT and CDR2 YNNKEL (reference sequence). The CDR3 protein is CASSRRTGGNNSPLHF. Written as DNA, the CDR3 is TGTGCCAGCAGCCGCCGGACAGGTGGCAATAATTCACCCCTCCACTTT.

The chain links TRBV24-1 to TRBJ2-7; TRBD1 is a possible D gene (6 bases). The CDR3 consists of 13 residues. Per germline, CDR1 KGHDR and CDR2 SFDVKD. Trimming shortened V by 4 bases and J by 6 bases, and 12 bases separated the two germline ends. CDR3 sequence reads: CATSDPRGGEQYF. The CDR3 coding sequence is TGTGCCACCAGTGACCCCAGGGGTGGCGAGCAGTACTTC.

This chain uses TRBV19 with TRBJ2-6, with TRBD1 identical over 7 bases. Per germline, CDR1 LNHDA and CDR2 SQIVND (reference sequence). J gave up 4 bases and V 5 bases, and 11 bases lay outside the gene matches. The length of the CDR3 is 17 residues. CDR3 sequence reads: CASSSWTGLGGANVLTF. The CDR3 nucleotides read TGTGCCAGTAGTTCTTGGACAGGCCTAGGAGGGGCCAACGTCCTGACTTTC.

The chain couples TRBV5-4 to TRBJ1-3; D possibly corresponds to TRBD1 (5 bases). V lost 4 bases and J 4 bases, leaving 18 bases between the germline ends. CDR3 size: 16 residues. Germline CDR1 SGHNT, CDR2 YYREEE (reference sequence). The CDR3 protein is CASSPGLQGSGNTIYF. The CDR3 DNA reads as TGTGCCAGCAGCCCGGGACTGCAGGGAAGCGGAAACACCATATATTTT.

The chain carries TRBV6-5 and TRBJ1-1, with TRBD1 identical over 8 bases. The V segment lost 6 bases and the J segment 5 bases; nucleotides outside the gene matches: 5. This CDR3 region has 13 residues. Germline V CDR1 and CDR2: MNHEY, SVGAGI. The chain's CDR3 is CASRDRAPTEAFF. For the CDR3, the DNA is TGTGCCAGCAGGGACAGGGCACCGACTGAAGCTTTCTTT.

The chain joins TRBV7-9 to TRBJ1-4; D unclear. V was shortened by 5 bases and J by 6 bases, with 16 bases between the two germline ends. The germline V gene has CDR1 SEHNR and CDR2 FQNEAQ (reference sequence). This CDR3 is 15 amino acids long. The chain's CDR3 is CASSASLLGDEKLFF. The CDR3 bases are TGTGCCAGCAGCGCTTCGTTGTTGGGCGATGAAAAACTGTTTTTT.

The rearrangement joins TRBV19 to TRBJ1-2; D gene unclear. CDR3 length: 12 residues. CDR1 and CDR2 from the germline V gene are LNHDA and SQIVND (reference sequence). V dropped 6 bases and J dropped 4 bases, with 9 bases sitting between them. The CDR3 loop reads CASRQVSYGYTF. DNA of the CDR3: TGTGCCAGTAGGCAGGTCAGCTATGGCTACACCTTC. The variable domain in full, completed from reference TRBV19 and TRBJ1-2, reads DGGITQSPKYLFRKEGQNVTLSCEQNLNHDAMYWYRQDPGQGLRLIYYSQIVNDFQKGDIAEGYSVSREKKESFPLTVTSAQKNPTAFYLCASRQVSYGYTFGSGTRLTVV.

There are a few counts of this clone. V is TRBV9 and J is TRBJ1-1; 9 nucleotides agree with TRBD1. Unmatched junction bases numbered 4, after V lost 3 bases and J lost 1 base. The germline V gene encodes CDR1 SGDLS and CDR2 YYNGEE. The CDR3 runs to 15 residues. In DNA, the CDR3 is TGTGCCAGCAGCGCCGGGACAGGGCCGAACACTGAAGCTTTCTTT. As protein: CASSAGTGPNTEAFF.

This clone has a count of ten or more. The chain has TRBV19 and TRBJ1-1, with a tentative D call TRBD1 (5 bases). V shed 6 bases and J shed 3 bases, with 20 bases lying between them. The CDR3 has 16 amino acids. Per the germline V gene, CDR1 is LNHDA and CDR2 is SQIVND (reference sequence). The CDR3 region has the DNA TGTGCCAGTAGGGCTAGTCGCCAGGGTTTGGACACTGAAGCTTTCTTT. Its protein product is CASRASRQGLDTEAFF.

The genes are TRBV9 and TRBJ2-6; no clear D gene. This CDR3 region has 18 residues. Trimming removed 0 bases at V and 0 bases at J, with 13 bases between. Germline V gene lookup returns CDR1 SGDLS and CDR2 YYNGEE. The CDR3 spells CASSVGRRPSSGANVLTF. DNA for the CDR3: TGTGCCAGCAGCGTAGGTCGGAGACCGAGCTCTGGGGCCAACGTCCTGACTTTC.

The CDR3 region has the DNA TGTGCCAGCAGCCAAGTTTTAGGAGGCAGGGGGAGAGAAAAACTGTTTTTT. Protein: CASSQVLGGRGREKLFF. The chain joins TRBV3-1 (or the pseudogene TRBV3-2) to TRBJ1-4; TRBD1 aligns across 7 bases. Per the germline V gene, CDR1 is LGHDT and CDR2 is YNNKEL (reference sequence). V was pared by 1 base and J by 8 bases, with 13 bases of the junction left unmatched. The CDR3 totals 17 residues.

The V call is TRBV19, the J call TRBJ1-1; 7 positions match TRBD1. V gave up 5 bases and J gave up 3 bases; unmatched junction bases: 3. The germline gives CDR1 LNHDA, CDR2 SQIVND (reference sequence). The CDR3 has 13 residues. CDR3 sequence: CASSSTGYTEAFF. CDR3 nucleotide sequence: TGTGCCAGTAGTTCGACAGGGTACACTGAAGCTTTCTTT.

The V call is TRBV27, the J call TRBJ2-3; TRBD2 matches at 10 bases. J was trimmed by 4 bases and V by 3 bases; bases with no gene match: 4. This CDR3 comprises 15 residues. The germline CDR1 and CDR2 sequences are MNHEY and SMNVEV (reference sequence). CDR3 loop: CASSFPSGGSDTQYF. The CDR3 nucleotides read TGTGCCAGCAGTTTTCCTAGCGGGGGCTCAGATACGCAGTATTTT.

The chain employs TRBV7-2 and TRBJ1-1; D is unresolved. This CDR3 region has 13 residues. Trimming shortened V by 8 bases and J by 3 bases, and 13 bases separated the two germline ends. CDR1 and CDR2 (germline): SGHTA, FQGNSA. The CDR3 here is CASSWARDTEAFF. CDR3 coding DNA: TGTGCCAGCTCCTGGGCGCGGGACACTGAAGCTTTCTTT.

This chain joins TRBV9 and TRBJ1-4; TRBD1 agrees at 7 bases. Germline lookup yields CDR1 SGDLS and CDR2 YYNGEE. V was clipped by 3 bases and J by 8 bases; unmatched bases: 10. The CDR3 has 15 amino acids. The CDR3 bases are TGTGCCAGCAGCGCAAGACAGGGAGCGGAAGAAAAACTGTTTTTT. Protein: CASSARQGAEEKLFF. Looking up the rest from reference TRBV9 and TRBJ1-4 gives the full variable domain: DSGVTQTPKHLITATGQRVTLRCSPRSGDLSVYWYQQSLDQGLQFLIQYYNGEERAKGNILERFSAQQFPDLHSELNLSSLELGDSALYFCASSARQGAEEKLFFGSGTQLSVL.

The chain joins TRBV30 to TRBJ2-1; 8 bases align to TRBD2. Germline V CDR1 and CDR2: GTSNPN, SVGIG (reference sequence). Losses at the gene ends were 7 bases for V and 9 bases for J; bases not matched to a gene: 11. This CDR3 is 13 amino acids long. DNA of the CDR3: TGTGCCTTCTCTAGCGGGTTAGTAGGTGAGCAGTTCTTC. Protein: CAFSSGLVGEQFF.